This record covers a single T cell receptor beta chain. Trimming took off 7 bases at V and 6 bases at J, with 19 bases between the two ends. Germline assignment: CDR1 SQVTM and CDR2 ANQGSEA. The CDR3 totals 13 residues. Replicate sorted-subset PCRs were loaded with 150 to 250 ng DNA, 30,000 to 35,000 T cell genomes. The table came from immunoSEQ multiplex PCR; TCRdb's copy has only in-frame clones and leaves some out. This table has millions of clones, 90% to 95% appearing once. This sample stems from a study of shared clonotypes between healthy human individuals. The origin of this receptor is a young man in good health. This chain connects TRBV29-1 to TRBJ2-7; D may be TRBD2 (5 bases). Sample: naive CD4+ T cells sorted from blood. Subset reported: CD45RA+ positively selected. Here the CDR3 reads CSGLKAEGREQYF. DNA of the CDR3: TGCAGCGGTCTAAAAGCGGAAGGGCGCGAGCAGTACTTC.